Below, one T cell receptor (beta chain) is given with its context. The CDR3 has 16 residues. With 0 bases clipped from V and 5 bases from J, the junction kept 5 bases outside the gene matches. Germline V gene lookup returns CDR1 WNHNN and CDR2 SYGVQD (reference sequence). Clones were sequenced by immunoSEQ multiplex PCR, and TCRdb holds only the in-frame ones, with some missing. The sample holds approximately 92,000 clones, approximately 95% seen once. These data belong to a study of control samples from healthy donors and cancer patients. This TCR was recovered from a woman aged 25-40 years in good health. The V gene is TRBV10-1, the J gene TRBJ2-1, with 9 nucleotides matching TRBD2. The specimen sequenced was blood. The CDR3 sequence: CASSESERGVHNEQFF. The CDR3 region has the DNA TGCGCCAGCAGTGAGTCGGAGCGGGGGGTTCACAATGAGCAGTTCTTC.